This TCR beta chain appears in the sequencing data of a study of cytomegalovirus exposure and HLA in healthy donors. Regarding the study as a whole: Later analysis associated a missense DCLRE1C variant with TCR beta V- and J-gene trimming. Accurate prediction of HLA-A and HLA-B alleles (for most subjects) was reportedly achieved from TCR beta sequences. More clonal expansion characterized HLA-associated TCR beta chains than equally common others in a later analysis.

Vbeta (60) and Jbeta (13) primers were used in the PCR. Only in-frame clones appear in the TCRdb table, and some are missing; sequencing was by immunoSEQ multiplex PCR. The sample lists about 68,000 clones; over 75% were seen once. Trimming took off 7 bases at V and 6 bases at J, with 12 bases between the two ends. There are 12 residues in the CDR3. The germline CDR1 and CDR2 sequences are SGHAT and FQNNGV. As regards this clone: The antigen is unknown.

Whether this donor was CMV seropositive was not recorded. The V gene is TRBV11-2, the J gene TRBJ1-2; D uncertain. The material sequenced was PBMCs. This TCR derives from a human donor in good health. The CDR3 is CASTGYGHGYTF. CDR3 sequence (DNA): TGTGCCAGCACCGGGTACGGCCATGGCTACACCTTC.